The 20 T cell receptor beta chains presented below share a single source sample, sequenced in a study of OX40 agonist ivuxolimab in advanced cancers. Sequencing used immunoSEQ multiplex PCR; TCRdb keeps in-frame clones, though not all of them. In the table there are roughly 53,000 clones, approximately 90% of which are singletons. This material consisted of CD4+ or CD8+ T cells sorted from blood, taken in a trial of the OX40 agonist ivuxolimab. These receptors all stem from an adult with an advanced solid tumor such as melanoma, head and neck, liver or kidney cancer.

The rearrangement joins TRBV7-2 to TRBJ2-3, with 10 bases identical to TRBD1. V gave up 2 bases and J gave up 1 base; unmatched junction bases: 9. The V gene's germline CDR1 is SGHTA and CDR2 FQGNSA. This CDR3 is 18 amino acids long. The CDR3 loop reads CASSLRGVGTGGTDTQYF. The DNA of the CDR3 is TGTGCCAGCAGCTTAAGGGGTGTAGGGACAGGGGGCACAGATACGCAGTATTTT.

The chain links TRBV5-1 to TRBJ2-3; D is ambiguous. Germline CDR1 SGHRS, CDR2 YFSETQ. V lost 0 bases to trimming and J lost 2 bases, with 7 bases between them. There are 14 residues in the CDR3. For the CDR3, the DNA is TGCGCCAGCAGCTTGGCCGATTCCACAGATACGCAGTATTTT. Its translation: CASSLADSTDTQYF.

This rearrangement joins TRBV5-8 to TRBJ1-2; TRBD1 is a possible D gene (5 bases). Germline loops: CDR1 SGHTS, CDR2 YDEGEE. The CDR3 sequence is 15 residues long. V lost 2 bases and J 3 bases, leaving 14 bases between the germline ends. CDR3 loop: CASSFRGTRDYGYTF. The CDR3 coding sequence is TGTGCCAGCAGCTTTCGGGGGACCCGGGACTATGGCTACACCTTC.

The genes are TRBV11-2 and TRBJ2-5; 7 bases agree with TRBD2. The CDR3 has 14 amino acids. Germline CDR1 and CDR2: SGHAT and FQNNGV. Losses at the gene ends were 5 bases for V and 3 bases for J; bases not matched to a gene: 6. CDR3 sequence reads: CASSLTAGKETQYF. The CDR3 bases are TGTGCCAGCAGCCTGACAGCGGGGAAAGAGACCCAGTACTTC.

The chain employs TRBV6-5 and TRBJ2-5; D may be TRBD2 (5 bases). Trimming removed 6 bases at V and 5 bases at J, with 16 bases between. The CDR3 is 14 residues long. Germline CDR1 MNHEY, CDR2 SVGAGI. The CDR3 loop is CASSRRTWTETQYF. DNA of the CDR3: TGTGCCAGCAGCCGACGGACTTGGACGGAGACCCAGTACTTC.

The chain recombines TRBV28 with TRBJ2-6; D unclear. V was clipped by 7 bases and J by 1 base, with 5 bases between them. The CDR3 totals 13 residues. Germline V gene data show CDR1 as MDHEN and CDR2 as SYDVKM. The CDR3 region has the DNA TGTGCCAGCACCCTTTCTGGGGCCAACGTCCTGACTTTC. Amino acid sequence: CASTLSGANVLTF.

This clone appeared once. Here the CDR3 DNA reads TGTGCCAGCAGCCCTACACTGGTGGGGTCTCTATGGAACATTCAGTACTTC. Its protein is CASSPTLVGSLWNIQYF. V gene TRBV7-2 combines with J gene TRBJ2-4, with D unresolved. V lost 5 bases and J lost 7, with 24 bases in between. The length of the CDR3 is 17 residues. CDR1 and CDR2 (germline): SGHTA, FQGNSA.

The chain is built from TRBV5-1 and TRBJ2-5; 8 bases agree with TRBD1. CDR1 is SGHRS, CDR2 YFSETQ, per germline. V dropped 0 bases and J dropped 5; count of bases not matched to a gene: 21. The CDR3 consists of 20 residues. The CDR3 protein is CASSLGGERTGIRRSETQYF. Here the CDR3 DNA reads TGCGCCAGCAGCTTGGGCGGGGAAAGGACAGGGATCAGGCGGTCGGAGACCCAGTACTTC.

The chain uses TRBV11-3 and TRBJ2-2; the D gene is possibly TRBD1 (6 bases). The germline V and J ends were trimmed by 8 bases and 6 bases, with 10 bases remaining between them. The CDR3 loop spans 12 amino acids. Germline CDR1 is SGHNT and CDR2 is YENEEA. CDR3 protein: CASHRVPGELFF. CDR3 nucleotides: TGTGCCAGCCACAGGGTCCCCGGGGAGCTGTTTTTT.

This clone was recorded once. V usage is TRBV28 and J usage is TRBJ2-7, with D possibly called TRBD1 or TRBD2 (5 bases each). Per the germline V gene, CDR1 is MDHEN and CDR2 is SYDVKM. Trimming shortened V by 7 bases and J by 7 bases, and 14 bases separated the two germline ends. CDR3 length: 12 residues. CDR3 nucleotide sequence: TGTGCCAGCAAGGGACCAGTTAGGGAGCAGTACTTC. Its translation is CASKGPVREQYF.

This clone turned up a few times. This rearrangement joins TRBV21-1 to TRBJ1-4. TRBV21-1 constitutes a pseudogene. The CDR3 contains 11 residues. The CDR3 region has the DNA TGTGCCAGCAACATCTCGACAAAACTGTTTTTT. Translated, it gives CASNISTKLFF.

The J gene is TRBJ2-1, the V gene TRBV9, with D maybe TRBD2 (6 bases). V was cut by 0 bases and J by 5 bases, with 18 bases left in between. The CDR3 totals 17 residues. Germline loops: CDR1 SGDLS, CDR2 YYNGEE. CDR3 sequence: CASSVGSGHPPHNEQFF. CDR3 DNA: TGTGCCAGCAGCGTAGGCAGCGGGCATCCTCCTCACAATGAGCAGTTCTTC.

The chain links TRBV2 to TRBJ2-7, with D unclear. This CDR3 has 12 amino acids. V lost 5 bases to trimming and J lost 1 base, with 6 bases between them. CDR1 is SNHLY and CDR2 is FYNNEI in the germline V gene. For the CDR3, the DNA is TGTGCCAGCAGTCTCGGATCCTACGAGCAGTACTTC. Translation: CASSLGSYEQYF. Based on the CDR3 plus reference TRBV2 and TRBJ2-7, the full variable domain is EPEVTQTPSHQVTQMGQEVILRCVPISNHLYFYWYRQILGQKVEFLVSFYNNEISEKSEIFDDQFSVERPDGSNFTLKIRSTKLEDSAMYFCASSLGSYEQYFGPGTRLTVT.

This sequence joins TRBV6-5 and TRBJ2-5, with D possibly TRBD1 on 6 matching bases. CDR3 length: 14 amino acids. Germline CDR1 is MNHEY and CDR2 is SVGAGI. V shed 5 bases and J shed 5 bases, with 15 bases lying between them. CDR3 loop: CASSNRVLGETQYF. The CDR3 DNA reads TGTGCCAGCAGTAACAGGGTGCTGGGGGAGACCCAGTACTTC.

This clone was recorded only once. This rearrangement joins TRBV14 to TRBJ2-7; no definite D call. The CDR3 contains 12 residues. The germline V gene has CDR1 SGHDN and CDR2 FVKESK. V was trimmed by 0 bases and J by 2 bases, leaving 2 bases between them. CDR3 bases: TGTGCCAGCAGCCAAGATGCCTACGAGCAGTACTTC. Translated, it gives CASSQDAYEQYF.

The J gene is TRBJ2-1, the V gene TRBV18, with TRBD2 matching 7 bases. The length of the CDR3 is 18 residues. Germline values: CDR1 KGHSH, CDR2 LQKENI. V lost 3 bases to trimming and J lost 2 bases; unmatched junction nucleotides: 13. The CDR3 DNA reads TGTGCCAGCTCACCCCTCTTGACGGCGGGAGTAGCCTACAATGAGCAGTTCTTC. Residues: CASSPLLTAGVAYNEQFF.

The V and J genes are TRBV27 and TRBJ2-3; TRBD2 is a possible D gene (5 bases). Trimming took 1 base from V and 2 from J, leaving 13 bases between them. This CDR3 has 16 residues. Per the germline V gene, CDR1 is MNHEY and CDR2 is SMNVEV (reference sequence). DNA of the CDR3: TGTGCCAGCAGTTTATACCTAGCTCCCATCACAGATACGCAGTATTTT. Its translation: CASSLYLAPITDTQYF.

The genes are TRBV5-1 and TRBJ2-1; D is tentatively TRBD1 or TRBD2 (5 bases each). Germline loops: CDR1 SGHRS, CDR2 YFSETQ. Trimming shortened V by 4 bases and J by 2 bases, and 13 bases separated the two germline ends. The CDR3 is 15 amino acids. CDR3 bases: TGCGCCAGCAGCGATAACCCGGGACCCTACAATGAGCAGTTCTTC. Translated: CASSDNPGPYNEQFF.

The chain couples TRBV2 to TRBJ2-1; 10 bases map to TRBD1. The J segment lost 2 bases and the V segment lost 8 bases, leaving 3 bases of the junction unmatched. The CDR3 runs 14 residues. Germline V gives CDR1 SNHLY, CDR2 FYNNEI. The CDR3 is CASHGTGAYNEQFF. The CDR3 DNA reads TGTGCCAGCCATGGGACAGGGGCCTACAATGAGCAGTTCTTC.

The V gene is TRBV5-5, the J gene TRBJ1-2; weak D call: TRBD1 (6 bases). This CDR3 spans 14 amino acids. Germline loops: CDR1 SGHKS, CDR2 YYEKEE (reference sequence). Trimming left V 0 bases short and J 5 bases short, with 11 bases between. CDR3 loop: CASSLDRASYGYTF. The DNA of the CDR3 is TGTGCCAGCAGCTTGGACAGGGCCTCATATGGCTACACCTTC. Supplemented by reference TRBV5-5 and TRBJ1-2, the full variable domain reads DAGVTQSPTHLIKTRGQQVTLRCSPISGHKSVSWYQQVLGQGPQFIFQYYEKEERGRGNFPDRFSARQFPNYSSELNVNALLLGDSALYLCASSLDRASYGYTFGSGTRLTVV.